The 9 T cell receptor beta chains presented below share a single source sample, sequenced in a study of OX40 agonist ivuxolimab in advanced cancers. The assay was immunoSEQ multiplex PCR, and TCRdb's table has in-frame clones only and misses some. Altogether 50,000 to 75,000 clones are present, about 86% being singletons, with the ten largest covering 1.2%. Sequenced here: CD4+ or CD8+ T cells sorted from blood, sampled in a trial of the OX40 agonist ivuxolimab. The receptors derive from an adult with an advanced solid tumor such as melanoma, head and neck, liver or kidney cancer.

Points on this clone: The junction differs from germline at one of its ends, possibly a read error. The chain has TRBV6-5 and TRBJ2-7, with D perhaps TRBD1 (7 bases). Germline V lookup: CDR1 MNHEY, CDR2 SVGAGI. The CDR3 extends over 14 amino acids. CDR3 nucleotide sequence: TGTGCCAGCAACGCGGACAGGAGGGCCTATGAGCAGTACTTC. This translates into CASNADRRAYEQYF.

The chain employs TRBV28 and TRBJ2-7; tentative D call: TRBD1 (5 bases). The germline V gene encodes CDR1 MDHEN and CDR2 SYDVKM. The V end lost 2 bases, the J end lost 4 bases, and 6 bases lay between the germline ends. The CDR3 extends over 12 amino acids. The CDR3: CASSLDRYEQYF. The CDR3 nucleotides are TGTGCCAGCAGTTTAGACAGATACGAGCAGTACTTC.

J is TRBJ2-5 and V is TRBV18; D gene ambiguous. V was clipped by 2 bases and J by 5 bases, with 9 bases between them. The CDR3 has 13 amino acids. CDR1 is KGHSH, CDR2 LQKENI, per germline. The CDR3 DNA follows: TGTGCCAGCTCACCAGGAAAGGTTGAGACCCAGTACTTC. Translation gives CASSPGKVETQYF.

The chain links TRBV7-8 to TRBJ2-3; TRBD2 might be the D (5 bases). CDR1 is SGHVS and CDR2 is FQNEAQ in the germline V gene. The CDR3 has 13 amino acids. Trimming pared 5 bases from V and 2 bases from J, leaving 8 bases between. The CDR3 here is CASSRGYTDTQYF. The CDR3 coding sequence is TGTGCCAGCAGCCGAGGGTACACAGATACGCAGTATTTT.

This clone was counted a single time. The chain couples TRBV27 to TRBJ2-7, with 7 bases aligning to TRBD2. The CDR3 has 13 amino acids. V shed 2 bases and J 5 bases; nucleotides not matched to a gene: 3. The germline V gene has CDR1 MNHEY and CDR2 SMNVEV (reference sequence). CDR3 sequence: CASSLRRGNEQYF. CDR3 DNA sequence: TGTGCCAGCAGTTTACGGCGGGGGAACGAGCAGTACTTC.

The chain combines TRBV27 with TRBJ2-7; TRBD2 might be the D (6 bases). Germline V CDR1 and CDR2: MNHEY, SMNVEV (reference sequence). CDR3 length: 14 amino acids. V lost 2 bases and J 3 bases, leaving 11 bases between the germline ends. The CDR3 protein is CASSLGRRVYEQYF. DNA of the CDR3: TGTGCCAGCAGTTTAGGGAGGAGAGTCTACGAGCAGTACTTC.

V gene TRBV29-1 combines with J gene TRBJ1-4, with D tentatively TRBD1 (6 bases). CDR1 and CDR2 (germline): SQVTM, ANQGSEA. There are 13 residues in the CDR3. Trimming took 1 base from V and 7 from J, leaving 10 bases between them. The CDR3 DNA follows: TGCAGCGTTGAAGGGGACACTGTTGAAAAACTGTTTTTT. Protein: CSVEGDTVEKLFF. The full variable domain, in which reference TRBV29-1 and TRBJ1-4 provide the parts outside the CDR3, is SAVISQKPSRDICQRGTSLTIQCQVDSQVTMMFWYRQQPGQSLTLIATANQGSEATYESGFVIDKFPISRPNLTFSTLTVSNMSPEDSSIYLCSVEGDTVEKLFFGSGTQLSVL.

CDR3 loop: CASSRLAVNTEAFF. The CDR3 DNA follows: TGTGCCAGCAGCCGTCTTGCAGTGAACACTGAAGCTTTCTTT. The chain combines TRBV2 with TRBJ1-1; D gene uncertain. With 6 bases removed from V and 0 bases from J, the gap between germline ends came to 11 bases. The germline V gene has CDR1 SNHLY and CDR2 FYNNEI. The CDR3 covers 14 residues. The full variable domain, rest sourced from reference TRBV2 and TRBJ1-1, is EPEVTQTPSHQVTQMGQEVILRCVPISNHLYFYWYRQILGQKVEFLVSFYNNEISEKSEIFDDQFSVERPDGSNFTLKIRSTKLEDSAMYFCASSRLAVNTEAFFGQGTRLTVV.

V usage is TRBV18 and J usage is TRBJ2-1, with 11 bases identical to TRBD2. The CDR3 spans 17 residues. The trim removed 5 bases at V and 0 bases at J, leaving 6 bases unmatched. Per germline, CDR1 KGHSH and CDR2 LQKENI. This CDR3 reads CASSSTSGVHSYNEQFF. DNA for the CDR3: TGTGCCAGCTCATCGACTAGCGGGGTTCACTCCTACAATGAGCAGTTCTTC.